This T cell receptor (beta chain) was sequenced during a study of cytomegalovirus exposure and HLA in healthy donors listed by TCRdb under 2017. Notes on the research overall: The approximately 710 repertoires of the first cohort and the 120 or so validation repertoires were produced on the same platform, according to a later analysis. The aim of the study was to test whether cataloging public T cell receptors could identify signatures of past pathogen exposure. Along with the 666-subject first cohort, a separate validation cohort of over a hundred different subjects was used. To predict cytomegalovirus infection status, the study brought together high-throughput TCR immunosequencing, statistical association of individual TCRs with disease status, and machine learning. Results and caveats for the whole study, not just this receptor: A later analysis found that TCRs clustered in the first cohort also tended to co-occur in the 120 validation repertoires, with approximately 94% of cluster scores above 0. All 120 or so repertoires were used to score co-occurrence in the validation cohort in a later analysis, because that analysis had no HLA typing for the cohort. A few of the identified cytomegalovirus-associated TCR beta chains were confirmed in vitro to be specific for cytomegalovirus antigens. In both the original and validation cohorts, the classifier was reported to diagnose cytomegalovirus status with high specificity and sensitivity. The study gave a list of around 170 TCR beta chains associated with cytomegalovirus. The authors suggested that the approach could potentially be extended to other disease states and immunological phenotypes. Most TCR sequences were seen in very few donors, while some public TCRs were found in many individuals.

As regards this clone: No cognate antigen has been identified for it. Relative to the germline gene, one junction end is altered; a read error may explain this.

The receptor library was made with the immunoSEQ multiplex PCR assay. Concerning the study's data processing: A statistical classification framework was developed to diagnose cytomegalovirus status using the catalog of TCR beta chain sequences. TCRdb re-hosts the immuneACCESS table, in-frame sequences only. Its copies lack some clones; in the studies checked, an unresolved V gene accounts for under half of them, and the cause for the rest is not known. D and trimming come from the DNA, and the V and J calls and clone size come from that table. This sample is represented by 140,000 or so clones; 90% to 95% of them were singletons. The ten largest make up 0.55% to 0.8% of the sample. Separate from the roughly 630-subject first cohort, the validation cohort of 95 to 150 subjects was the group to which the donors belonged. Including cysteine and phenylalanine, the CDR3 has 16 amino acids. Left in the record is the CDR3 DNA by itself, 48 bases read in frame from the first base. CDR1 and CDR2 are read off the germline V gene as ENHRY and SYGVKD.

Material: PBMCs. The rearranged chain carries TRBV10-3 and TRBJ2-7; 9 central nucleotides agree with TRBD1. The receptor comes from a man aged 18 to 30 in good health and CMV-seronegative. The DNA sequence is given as TGTGCCATCAGTGACTCCCCGGGACAGGGCCCCTACCAGCAGTACTTC. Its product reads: CAISDSPGQGPYQQYF.